This T cell receptor (beta chain) was obtained from a study of T cell responses to AZD1222 COVID-19 vaccine. Findings and caveats of the study: Following two doses of AZD1222, Spike-specific TCR breadth and depth rose. Among those given AZD1222, only five or six were seropositive at baseline. Mostly white British, mostly female donors; authors suggested clonal diversity may be underestimated. Repertoires were sampled only after the peak T cell response.

V shed 6 bases and J shed 2 bases, with 16 bases lying between them. This CDR3 comprises 15 residues. Germline assignment: CDR1 MDHEN and CDR2 SYDVKM. Regarding this clone: Its matching antigen is unknown.

Here immunoSEQ multiplex PCR was the method, and the copy in TCRdb shows in-frame clones only, minus some. Of about 200,000 clones listed, approximately 93% were seen once; the top ten hold about 1%. The chain has TRBV28 and TRBJ2-5; TRBD1 might be the D (6 bases). Specimen: peripheral blood, collected 28 days after the second AZD1222 dose. The clonotype originates from an adult who received the AZD1222 COVID-19 vaccine. CDR3 residues: CASSPRQAGQETQYF. CDR3 DNA: TGTGCCAGCAGCCCAAGACAGGCCGGGCAAGAGACCCAGTACTTC.